This T cell receptor beta chain appears in the sequencing data of a study of regulatory T cells in long-lasting Graves disease. Time point meaning: newly diagnosed GD, antithyroid drugs for less than 3 months. Researchers made the TCR library from RNA that was extracted from PBMCs. This clonotype was seen many times. With iRepertoire HTBI primers and Arm-PCR of CDR3 regions, TCR beta libraries were built. MiXCR, applied by TCRdb to the multiplex PCR reads, yields one record per CDR3 protein. This table holds roughly 500,000 distinct CDR3 sequences, about 13% found once. A further study also used this sample, focusing on T cells in Graves' hyperthyroidism and ophthalmopathy.

This clonotype was sampled from a man aged 25 to 40 with Graves disease. Sequenced material: peripheral blood mononuclear cells (PBMCs), taken at new diagnosis, from a patient treated with antithyroid drugs.

The CDR3 sequence: CASSYGTGSGYTF. Written as DNA, the CDR3 is TGTGCCAGCAGTTACGGGACAGGGAGTGGCTACACCTTC. The chain links TRBV6-5 to TRBJ1-2, with TRBD1 identical over 9 bases. Germline V lookup: CDR1 MNHEY, CDR2 SVGAGI. Trimming at V came to 2 bases and at J to 7 bases, leaving 2 bases not matched to a gene. The CDR3 is 13 residues long.